This T cell receptor beta chain was identified in a study of T-cell reconstitution after alpha-beta-depleted transplantation in children. Unique molecular identifiers were used in preparing the TCRbeta library. TCRdb re-called the PCR reads with MiXCR, one entry per CDR3 protein. The sample consists of about 610,000 distinct CDR3 sequences, over 9.5% of them appearing once. The origin of this receptor is a human donor who donated a stem cell graft to a child with acute myeloid leukemia. Here the sequenced sample was PBMCs from the stem cell graft donor, taken from the stem cell graft.

The CDR3 here is CASVRTPYGGDSTDTQYF. The CDR3 nucleotides are TGTGCCAGCGTTAGAACCCCGTACGGAGGAGACAGCACAGATACGCAGTATTTT. This chain uses TRBV28 with TRBJ2-3, with TRBD2 as a possible D gene (5 bases). CDR1 and CDR2 from the germline V gene are MDHEN and SYDVKM. Trimming took off 8 bases at V and 0 bases at J, with 24 bases between the two ends. This CDR3 spans 18 amino acids.